These T cell receptor beta chains were read from a single sample in a study of cytomegalovirus exposure and HLA in healthy donors. Method: immunoSEQ multiplex PCR; TCRdb's copy keeps in-frame clones and lacks some. The sample has 150,000 to 200,000 clones; 75% to 90% are singletons. Sequencing was performed on PBMCs. The origin of the receptors is a man aged 18-30 years in good health and CMV-seropositive. Both conserved end residues are part of each CDR3. Fields, in order: V gene, J gene, D gene, clone size, CDR3 protein, CDR3 DNA. A D gene is named only where the DNA matches it firmly. Clone size, where shown, is once, few, many, or a class for clones that have expanded.

TRBV7-2,TRBJ2-3,TRBD2,-,CASSSPLAGGVRISDTQYF,TGTGCCAGCAGCTCCCCGCTAGCGGGGGGGGTGCGGATCTCAGATACGCAGTATTTT
TRBV9,TRBJ1-3,TRBD1,-,CASSLPRQGPGNTIYF,TGTGCCAGCAGCTTACCTCGACAGGGACCTGGAAACACCATATATTTT
TRBV7-9,TRBJ1-2,-,-,CASSRGETHYGYTF,TGTGCCAGCAGCCGCGGGGAGACCCACTATGGCTACACCTTC
TRBV28,TRBJ1-3,TRBD1,-,CASSLGQQNGNTIYF,TGTGCCAGCAGTCTGGGACAGCAAAACGGAAACACCATATATTTT
TRBV6-1,TRBJ2-7,TRBD2,-,CASRRGGDSREQYF,TGTGCCAGTAGACGGGGGGGTGACTCTAGAGAGCAGTACTTC
TRBV28,TRBJ1-4,TRBD1,-,CASSPGTGGGEKLFF,TGTGCCAGCAGTCCCGGGACAGGGGGAGGCGAAAAACTGTTTTTT
TRBV7-8,TRBJ2-2,TRBD1,-,CASSWDRVTDTGELFF,TGTGCCAGCAGCTGGGACAGGGTGACGGACACCGGGGAGCTGTTTTTT
TRBV10-2,TRBJ2-3,-,-,CASKNGGLSTDTQYF,TGCGCCAGCAAGAACGGGGGGCTTAGCACAGATACGCAGTATTTT
TRBV6-5,TRBJ1-4,-,-,CASSASEGWEKLFF,TGTGCCAGCAGTGCTAGTGAGGGTTGGGAAAAACTGTTTTTT
TRBV7-8,TRBJ2-5,-,once,CASSPLDRLETQYF,TGTGCCAGCAGCCCCCTTGACAGGTTGGAGACCCAGTACTTC
TRBV27,TRBJ2-5,TRBD2,-,CASSPILGLAVSLQYF,TGTGCCAGCAGCCCCATCCTTGGACTAGCCGTCTCGCTGCAGTACTTC